This TCR beta chain stems from a study of cytomegalovirus exposure and HLA in healthy donors. The PCR used 60 Vbeta and 13 Jbeta primers. TCRdb's copy holds only in-frame clones and misses some; the assay was immunoSEQ multiplex PCR. Here the sample spans some 120,000 clones, about three quarters being singletons. From germline, CDR1 is SGDLS and CDR2 YYNGEE. The V and J ends lost 0 bases and 6 bases, in that order; junction bases with no gene match: 10. CDR3 length equals 18 residues. The rearrangement joins TRBV9 to TRBJ2-3; 13 nucleotides match TRBD2. The sequenced sample consisted of PBMCs. This TCR came from a human donor in good health. The CDR3 sequence is CASSVALLGLAGDDTQYF. As DNA, the CDR3 is TGTGCCAGCAGCGTAGCTTTGCTCGGACTAGCGGGGGACGATACGCAGTATTTT.